These 6 T cell receptor beta chains came from one sample sequenced in a study of cytomegalovirus exposure and HLA in healthy donors (dated by TCRdb to about 2017). Library preparation employed the immunoSEQ multiplex PCR assay. The immuneACCESS repertoire file appears here via TCRdb, limited to in-frame rearrangements. These files lack a portion of the clones; in checked studies, under half of the deficit traces to unresolved V genes, and the cause of the others is not known. The sample records approximately 270,000 clones, 90% of which are singletons. The ten most abundant clones make up under 0.4% of the sample. Sequencing was done on a sample of PBMCs. These TCRs come from a woman between 18 and 30 years old in good health and CMV-seronegative.

In its sample, this clone ranks as medium-sized. The V call is TRBV27, the J call TRBJ1-1, with D perhaps matching TRBD1 (6 bases). V was pared by 5 bases and J by 4 bases, with 8 bases between. The germline V gene has CDR1 MNHEY and CDR2 SMNVEV (reference sequence). CDR3 length: 12 residues. The DNA for the CDR3 is TGTGCCAGCAGTCAGACAGGCACTGAAGCTTTCTTT. It codes for CASSQTGTEAFF.

The chain employs TRBV7-9 and TRBJ2-7, with 8 nucleotides matching TRBD1. The CDR3 covers 14 residues. Germline loops: CDR1 SEHNR, CDR2 FQNEAQ (reference sequence). V lost 3 bases and J lost 2; bases outside the gene matches: 3. CDR3 in DNA: TGTGCCAGCAGCTTCCGGGACAGGCCCTACGAGCAGTACGTC. This sequence encodes CASSFRDRPYEQYV.

This chain uses TRBV6-1 with TRBJ1-2; D gene uncertain. The CDR3 runs to 13 residues. Trimming shortened V by 5 bases and J by 4 bases, and 11 bases separated the two germline ends. Germline CDR1 is MNHNS and CDR2 is SASEGT. In DNA, the CDR3 is TGTGCCAGCAGTTCTTTTGGCCTCTATGGCTACACCTTC. Translating gives CASSSFGLYGYTF.

The rearrangement joins TRBV29-1 to TRBJ2-7, with 10 bases matching TRBD1. Germline V lookup: CDR1 SQVTM, CDR2 ANQGSEA. The CDR3 consists of 17 residues. V lost 0 bases and J lost 6; bases outside the gene matches: 14. CDR3 nucleotides: TGCAGCGTTGAAGATAAACCCCGGGACAGGGGACTTGCCGAGCAGTACGTC. This encodes CSVEDKPRDRGLAEQYV.

Regarding this clone: The sample has other DNA sequences that encode this CDR3 too. This chain connects TRBV27 to TRBJ1-1; D unresolved. V was shortened by 0 bases and J by 1 base, with 6 bases between the two germline ends. Germline V lookup: CDR1 MNHEY, CDR2 SMNVEV (reference sequence). The CDR3 contains 14 residues. CDR3 nucleotide sequence: TGTGCCAGCAGTTTATCTAGAGGGAACACTGAAGCTTTCTTT. Protein: CASSLSRGNTEAFF.

This clone was counted once. V gene TRBV4-1 combines with J gene TRBJ2-5; no reliable D call. CDR1 is MGHRA and CDR2 is YSYEKL in the germline V gene. Deletions cut 0 bases from V and 5 bases from J, with 4 bases between. The CDR3 totals 12 residues. Here the CDR3 DNA reads TGCGCCAGCAGCCAAGATAGCGAGACCCAGTACTTC. Translating gives CASSQDSETQYF.